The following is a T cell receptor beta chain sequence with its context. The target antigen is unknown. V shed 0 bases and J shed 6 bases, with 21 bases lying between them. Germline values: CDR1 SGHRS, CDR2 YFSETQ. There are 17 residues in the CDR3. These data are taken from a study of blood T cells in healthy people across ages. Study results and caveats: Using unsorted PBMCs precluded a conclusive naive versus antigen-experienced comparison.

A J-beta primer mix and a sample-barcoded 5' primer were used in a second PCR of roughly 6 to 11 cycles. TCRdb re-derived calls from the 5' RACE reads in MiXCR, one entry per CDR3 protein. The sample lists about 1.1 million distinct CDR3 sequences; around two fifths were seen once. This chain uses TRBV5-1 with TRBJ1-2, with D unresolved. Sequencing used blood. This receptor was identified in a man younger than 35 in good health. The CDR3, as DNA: TGCGCCAGCAGCTTGGCCGAGGGAGGAGGCTCCTCTGATGGCTACACCTTC. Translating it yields CASSLAEGGGSSDGYTF.